The 8 T cell receptor beta chains listed next were all sequenced from one sample in a study of metastatic and nonmetastatic thyroid tumors. Patients had received no treatment of any kind before thyroid surgery. Through MiXCR, TCRdb re-clonotyped the PCR reads. The sample has 15,000 to 17,000 clones, less than 4% seen once. The sequenced sample was tumor tissue. These receptors were obtained from a female donor with papillary thyroid cancer or a benign thyroid nodule (not recorded which). Some clones in this sample may be carry-over from other donors' samples.

The chain recombines TRBV6-1 with TRBJ2-7; 10 bases map to TRBD2. The CDR3 consists of 15 residues. Losses at the gene ends were 5 bases for V and 2 bases for J; bases not matched to a gene: 6. The germline CDR1 and CDR2 sequences are MNHNS and SASEGT. CDR3 in amino acids: CASSSLAGGPYEQYF. The DNA for the CDR3 is TGTGCCAGCAGTTCATTAGCGGGGGGACCCTACGAGCAGTACTTC.

By frequency in the sample, this clone is medium-sized. CDR3: CASSYSRLNQPQHF. The CDR3 nucleotides are TGTGCCAGCAGTTACTCACGGCTGAATCAGCCCCAGCATTTT. The rearrangement uses TRBV6-2 or TRBV6-3 and TRBJ1-5, with D hard to call. V was shortened by 0 bases and J by 4 bases, with 7 bases between the two germline ends. CDR3 length equals 14 residues. The germline CDR1 and CDR2 sequences are MNHEY and SVGEGT.

This clone has more than one count but fewer than ten. J is TRBJ1-2 and V is TRBV28; D is ambiguous. CDR1 is MDHEN and CDR2 is SYDVKM in the germline V gene. V was cut by 3 bases and J by 8 bases, with 13 bases left in between. The CDR3 consists of 13 residues. For the CDR3, the DNA is TGTGCCAGCAGTTTGTCCCATTCGGGGGGCTACACCTTC. This encodes CASSLSHSGGYTF.

The genes are TRBV7-2 and TRBJ2-1; 12 bases are shared with TRBD2. The length of the CDR3 is 17 residues. Trimming removed 5 bases from V and 4 bases from J; junction bases left unmatched: 9. Germline V gives CDR1 SGHTA, CDR2 FQGNSA. This CDR3 is CASSPRTSGDPYNEQFF. DNA for the CDR3: TGTGCCAGCAGCCCTAGGACTAGCGGGGATCCGTACAATGAGCAGTTCTTC.

The chain is built from TRBV2 and TRBJ1-1; maybe TRBD1 (5 bases). The CDR3 is made up of 17 amino acids. The V end was cut by 2 bases, the J end by 0 bases, with 16 bases between. Germline V gene sequence: CDR1 SNHLY, CDR2 FYNNEI. The CDR3 region is CASSEPRGESMNTEAFF. In DNA form, the CDR3 reads TGTGCCAGCAGTGAACCCCGGGGGGAAAGCATGAACACTGAAGCTTTCTTT. Variable domain in full (rest from reference TRBV2 and TRBJ1-1): EPEVTQTPSHQVTQMGQEVILRCVPISNHLYFYWYRQILGQKVEFLVSFYNNEISEKSEIFDDQFSVERPDGSNFTLKIRSTKLEDSAMYFCASSEPRGESMNTEAFFGQGTRLTVV.

The V call is TRBV10-3, the J call TRBJ2-2; possibly TRBD2 for D (5 bases). Per the germline V gene, CDR1 is ENHRY and CDR2 is SYGVKD. Trimming removed 11 bases from V and 7 bases from J, with 20 bases in between. The length of the CDR3 is 14 residues. CDR3 coding DNA: TGTGCCGCCACCGGGATGGAGCTCGGCGGGGAGCTGTTTTTT. It translates to CAATGMELGGELFF.

This clone was observed a few times. The chain uses TRBV20-1 and TRBJ2-7, with TRBD2 matching 7 bases. This CDR3 is 14 amino acids long. Germline CDR1 DFQATT, CDR2 SNEGSKA (reference sequence). V lost 1 base to trimming and J lost 5 bases; unmatched junction nucleotides: 8. CDR3 bases: TGCAGTGCTAGAGCGGGACTAACCAACGACGAGCAGTACTTC. Protein sequence: CSARAGLTNDEQYF.

J is TRBJ2-7 and V is TRBV12-5; D remains unclear. Trimming shortened V by 6 bases and J by 6 bases, and 9 bases separated the two germline ends. CDR3 size: 11 residues. Looked up from germline, CDR1 is LGHNT and CDR2 is FRNRAP. CDR3 protein: CASGSGPEQYF. The CDR3 DNA reads TGTGCTAGTGGCTCCGGACCCGAGCAGTACTTC.